This record covers a single T cell receptor (beta chain). The sample originates from a study of T cell responses to AZD1222 COVID-19 vaccine. At the level of the study: Whether given at about 4 or about 12 weeks, second doses were pooled.

Sequencing was performed with immunoSEQ multiplex PCR; in TCRdb, only in-frame clones are kept and a portion is missing. The sample includes fewer than 130,000 clones, roughly four fifths seen only once; the top ten take roughly 5%. Germline loops: CDR1 SGHVS, CDR2 FQNEAQ. With 2 bases removed from V and 2 bases from J, the gap between germline ends came to 8 bases. The CDR3 extends over 14 amino acids. The sequences come from peripheral blood, collected on day 0 of AZD1222 vaccination. The sequence was obtained from an adult in good health. The J gene is TRBJ2-3, the V gene TRBV7-8; D uncertain. The DNA of the CDR3 is TGTGCCAGCAGCTTATATCCGGACACAGATACGCAGTATTTT. Its protein is CASSLYPDTDTQYF.